Listed below are T cell receptor beta chains from one sample, sequenced in a study of CD4 and CD8 cells across lung adenocarcinoma regions. Via MiXCR, TCRdb re-called the PCR reads, giving one row per CDR3 protein. The sample lists under 20,000 distinct CDR3 sequences, about 50% seen once, with about a third in the top ten. Specimen: CD8+ T cells from the margin of a lung tumor. These receptors came from a male donor with lung adenocarcinoma. The CD4 and CD8 labels of this study may be unreliable. CDR3s include the opening cysteine and the closing phenylalanine or tryptophan. A D gene is named only where the DNA matches it firmly. Where a row states a size, it is once, few, many or the class of an expanded clone; other rows omit it.

TRBV27	NA	NA	TRBJ2-5	CGAAFGSPSPETQYF	TGTGGCGCGGCCTTCGGGAGCCCTAGCCCAGAGACGCAGTATTTC
TRBV20-1	TRBD2	few	TRBJ2-3	CSAQKAGRDTQYF	TGCAGTGCTCAGAAAGCGGGAAGAGATACGCAGTATTTT
TRBV28	NA	NA	TRBJ2-7	CASSRAGLRSDEQYF	TGTGCCAGCAGCCGGGCTGGACTACGATCCGACGAGCAGTACTTC
TRBV27	NA	NA	TRBJ2-1	CASSFSGGNEQFF	TGTGCCAGCAGTTTTTCCGGGGGCAATGAGCAGTTCTTC
TRBV28	NA	NA	TRBJ2-5	CASSPGGTAGAGGRGPETQYF	TGTGCCAGCAGTCCGGGCGGGACAGCGGGGGCGGGGGGCCGTGGCCCAGAGACCCAGTATTTC
TRBV6-1	NA	NA	TRBJ1-2	CASSQVQGSYGYTF	TGTGCCAGCTCACAAGTACAGGGCTCCTATGGCTACACCTTC
TRBV7-2	TRBD2	NA	TRBJ2-5	CASSFQRGQETQYF	TGTGCCAGCAGCTTTCAGCGGGGGCAAGAGACCCAGTACTTC
TRBV10-3	NA	NA	TRBJ2-3	CAGAKGGRAPETQYF	TGTGCCGGGGCCAAAGGGGGACGAGCGCCAGAGACCCAGTATTTT
TRBV25-1	NA	NA	TRBJ2-1	CASSGASFNEQFF	TGTGCCAGCAGTGGGGCTAGCTTCAATGAGCAGTTCTTC
TRBV6-5	TRBD2	once	TRBJ2-3	CASSYRGTSGKDTQYF	TGTGCCAGCAGTTACCGGGGGACTAGCGGCAAAGATACCCAGTATTTC
TRBV20-1	TRBD2	few	TRBJ2-4	CSARGATSGSLDEQYF	TGCAGTGCTAGAGGGGCGACTAGCGGGAGTCTCGATGAGCAGTACTTC
TRBV27	NA	medium-sized	TRBJ2-4	CASSARTSLAKNIQYF	TGTGCCAGCAGCGCTCGGACATCCTTAGCCAAAAACATTCAGTACTTC
TRBV6-1	NA	NA	TRBJ2-5	CAGGHGGGDLETQYF	TGTGCCGGGGGTCACGGGGGCGGCGACCTAGAGACCCAGTACTTC
TRBV6-1	NA	once	TRBJ2-1	CASSDVLTGEQFF	TGTGCCAGCAGTGACGTGTTAACGGGAGAGCAGTTCTTC
TRBV6-2/TRBV6-3	NA	few	TRBJ2-3	CASSPAGGYTDTQYF	TGTGCCAGCAGCCCAGCTGGTGGGTACACAGATACGCAGTATTTT
TRBV4-2	TRBD2	once	TRBJ2-7	CASSQGGSLYEQYF	TGTGCCAGCAGCCAAGGCGGGAGTCTCTACGAGCAGTACTTC
TRBV7-3	TRBD2	NA	TRBJ2-1	CASSRLGTSGTNEQFF	TGTGCCAGCAGCAGACTCGGGACTAGCGGGACCAATGAGCAGTTCTTC
TRBV27	TRBD2	few	TRBJ2-2	CASSAHRLAGGTGELFF	TGTGCCAGCAGTGCACACCGACTAGCGGGGGGTACCGGGGAGCTGTTTTTT
TRBV10-3	TRBD2	NA	TRBJ2-3	CATTNGGGDLDTQYF	TGTGCCACCACTAACGGGGGGGGCGACCTGGATACGCAGTATTTT
TRBV6-1	NA	medium-sized	TRBJ2-2	CASRDGGRGTGELFF	TGTGCCAGCAGAGACGGGGGGCGAGGCACCGGGGAGCTGTTTTTT
TRBV7-9	TRBD2	NA	TRBJ2-3	CASSSVAGAGDTQYF	TGTGCCAGCAGCTCTGTAGCGGGAGCCGGAGATACGCAGTATTTT
TRBV10-2	NA	many	TRBJ2-7	CASSNFYEQYF	TGCGCCAGCAGTAACTTTTACGAGCAGTACTTC
TRBV20-1	TRBD2	NA	TRBJ2-1	CSTTGRLAGPNEQFF	TGCAGTACCACCGGGAGGCTAGCGGGTCCCAATGAGCAGTTCTTC
TRBV6-5	NA	NA	TRBJ1-2	CASSYRGGYGYTF	TGTGCCAGCAGTTACAGGGGCGGGTATGGCTACACCTTC
TRBV6-4	NA	NA	TRBJ2-3	CASSDFTDTQYF	TGTGCCAGCAGTGACTTCACAGATACGCAGTATTTT
TRBV6-1	NA	many	TRBJ2-4	CASRDGDAKNIQYF	TGTGCCAGCAGGGATGGGGATGCCAAAAACATTCAGTACTTC
TRBV9	TRBD1	NA	TRBJ2-2	CASSVDRGRTGELFF	TGTGCCAGCAGCGTGGACAGGGGGAGGACCGGGGAGCTGTTTTTT
TRBV27	NA	NA	TRBJ2-4	CASNSSVGAKNTQYF	TGTGCCAGCAACTCGAGCGTTGGAGCCAAGAATACTCAGTACTTC
TRBV6-5	NA	medium-sized	TRBJ2-1	CASTQRNEQFF	TGTGCCAGCACCCAGCGCAATGAGCAGTTCTTC
TRBV6-1	TRBD2	NA	TRBJ2-4	CARGPGGWGKDIQYF	TGTGCCAGGGGCCCCGGGGGGTGGGGCAAAGACATCCAGTACTTC
TRBV6-1	TRBD2	NA	TRBJ2-1	CASRDPWASGTDAQFF	TGTGCCAGCAGGGACCCGTGGGCTAGCGGGACAGATGCGCAGTTCTTC
TRBV6-1	NA	medium-sized	TRBJ2-1	CASSEGWSAGQFF	TGTGCCAGCAGTGAAGGTTGGTCCGCGGGACAGTTCTTC
TRBV6-5	NA	NA	TRBJ2-5	CASSYSGAQETQYF	TGTGCCAGCAGTTACTCGGGGGCCCAAGAGACCCAGTACTTC
TRBV6-1	NA	NA	TRBJ2-2	CASSGGGLFF	TGTGCCAGCAGTGGGGGCGGGCTGTTTTTT
TRBV5-1	TRBD1	NA	TRBJ2-1	CASSSLGQGAYNEQFF	TGCGCCAGCAGCTCCCTTGGACAGGGGGCCTACAATGAGCAGTTCTTC
TRBV20-1	TRBD2	NA	TRBJ2-5	CSARDTSGQETQYF	TGCAGTGCTAGGGATACTAGCGGCCAAGAGACCCAGTACTTC
TRBV10-1	TRBD1	NA	TRBJ2-3	CRGTGPGGENTQYF	TGCCGCGGCACGGGGCCAGGGGGCGAAAACACTCAGTATTTT
TRBV6-1	TRBD2	few	TRBJ2-3	CASSRLAEIVDTQYF	TGTGCCAGCAGCAGACTAGCGGAGATTGTAGATACGCAGTATTTT
TRBV25-1	NA	NA	TRBJ2-1	CASGGGAPVGLGEQFF	TGTGCCAGCGGGGGGGGGGCCCCGGTCGGGCTGGGTGAGCAGTTCTTC
TRBV6-1	NA	NA	TRBJ2-5	CASSEMGEQYF	TGTGCCAGCAGTGAGATGGGAGAGCAGTACTTC
TRBV15	TRBD1	NA	TRBJ1-5	CATSKLGTGFMGHQPQHF	TGTGCCACCAGCAAACTCGGGACAGGGTTTATGGGCCATCAGCCCCAGCATTTT